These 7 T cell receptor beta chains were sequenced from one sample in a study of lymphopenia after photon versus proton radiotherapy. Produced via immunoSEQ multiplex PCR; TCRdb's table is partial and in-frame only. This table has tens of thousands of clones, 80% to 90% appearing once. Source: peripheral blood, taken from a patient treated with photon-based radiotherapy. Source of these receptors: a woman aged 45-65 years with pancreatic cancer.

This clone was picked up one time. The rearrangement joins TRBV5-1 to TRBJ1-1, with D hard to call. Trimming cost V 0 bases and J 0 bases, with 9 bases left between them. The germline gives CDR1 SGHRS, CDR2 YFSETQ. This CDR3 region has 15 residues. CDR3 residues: CASSLDVRLNTEAFF. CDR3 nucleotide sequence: TGCGCCAGCAGCTTGGATGTCCGCCTGAACACTGAAGCTTTCTTT.

The CDR3 is CASSLDYEQYF. CDR3 DNA sequence: TGTGCCAGCAGCTTAGATTACGAGCAGTACTTC. V gene TRBV7-8 combines with J gene TRBJ2-7; D not certain. The length of the CDR3 is 11 residues. The V and J ends lost 1 base and 4 bases respectively, with 2 bases between them. CDR1 is SGHVS, CDR2 FQNEAQ, per germline.

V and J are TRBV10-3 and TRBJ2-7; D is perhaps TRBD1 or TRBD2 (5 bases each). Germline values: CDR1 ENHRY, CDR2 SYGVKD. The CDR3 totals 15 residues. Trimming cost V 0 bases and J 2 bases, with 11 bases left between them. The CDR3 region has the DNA TGTGCCATCAGTGAGTCAACAGGAGGCCCCTACGAGCAGTACTTC. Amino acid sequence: CAISESTGGPYEQYF.

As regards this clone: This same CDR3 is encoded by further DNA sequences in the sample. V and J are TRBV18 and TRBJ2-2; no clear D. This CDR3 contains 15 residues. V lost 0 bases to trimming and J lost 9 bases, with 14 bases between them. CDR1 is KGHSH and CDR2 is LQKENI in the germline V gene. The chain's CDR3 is CASSPPSRSGRELFF. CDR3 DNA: TGTGCCAGCTCACCACCCTCCAGATCAGGTCGGGAGCTGTTTTTT. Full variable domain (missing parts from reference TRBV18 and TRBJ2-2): NAGVMQNPRHLVRRRGQEARLRCSPMKGHSHVYWYRQLPEEGLKFMVYLQKENIIDESGMPKERFSAEFPKEGPSILRIQQVVRGDSAAYFCASSPPSRSGRELFFGEGSRLTVL.

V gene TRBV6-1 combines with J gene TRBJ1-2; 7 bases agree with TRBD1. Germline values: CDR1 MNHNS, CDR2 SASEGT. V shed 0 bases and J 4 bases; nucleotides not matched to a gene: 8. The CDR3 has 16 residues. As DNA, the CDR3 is TGTGCCAGCAGTGAAGCGGTAGGGGGCGCCTTCTATGGCTACACCTTC. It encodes CASSEAVGGAFYGYTF.

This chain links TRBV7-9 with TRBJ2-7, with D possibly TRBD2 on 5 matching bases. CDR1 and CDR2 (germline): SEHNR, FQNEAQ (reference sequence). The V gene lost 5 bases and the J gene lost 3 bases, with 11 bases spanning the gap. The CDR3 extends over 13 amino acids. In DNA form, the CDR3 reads TGTGCCAGCAGCCTCTCAGGAGGCTACGAGCAGTACTTC. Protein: CASSLSGGYEQYF. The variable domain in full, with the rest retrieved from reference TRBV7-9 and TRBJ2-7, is DTGVSQNPRHKITKRGQNVTFRCDPISEHNRLYWYRQTLGQGPEFLTYFQNEAQLEKSRLLSDRFSAERPKGSFSTLEIQRTEQGDSAMYLCASSLSGGYEQYFGPGTRLTVT.

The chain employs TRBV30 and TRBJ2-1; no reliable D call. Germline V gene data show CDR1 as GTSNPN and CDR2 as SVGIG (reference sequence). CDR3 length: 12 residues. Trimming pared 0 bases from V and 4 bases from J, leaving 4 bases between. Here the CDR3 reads CAWSVQYNEQFF. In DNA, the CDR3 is TGTGCCTGGAGTGTCCAGTACAATGAGCAGTTCTTC. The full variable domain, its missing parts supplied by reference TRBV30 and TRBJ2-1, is SQTIHQWPATLVQPVGSPLSLECTVEGTSNPNLYWYRQAAGRGLQLLFYSVGIGQISSEVPQNLSASRPQDRQFILSSKKLLLSDSGFYLCAWSVQYNEQFFGPGTRLTVL.